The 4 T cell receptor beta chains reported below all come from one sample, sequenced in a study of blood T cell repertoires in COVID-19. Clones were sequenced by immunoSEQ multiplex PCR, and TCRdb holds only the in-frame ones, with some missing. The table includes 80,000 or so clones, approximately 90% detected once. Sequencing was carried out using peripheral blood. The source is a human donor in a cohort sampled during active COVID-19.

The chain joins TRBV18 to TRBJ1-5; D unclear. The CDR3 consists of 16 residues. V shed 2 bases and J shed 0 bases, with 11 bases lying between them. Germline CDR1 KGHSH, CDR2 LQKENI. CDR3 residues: CASSPSDSASNQPQHF. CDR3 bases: TGTGCCAGCTCACCATCAGATAGCGCTAGCAATCAGCCCCAGCATTTT.

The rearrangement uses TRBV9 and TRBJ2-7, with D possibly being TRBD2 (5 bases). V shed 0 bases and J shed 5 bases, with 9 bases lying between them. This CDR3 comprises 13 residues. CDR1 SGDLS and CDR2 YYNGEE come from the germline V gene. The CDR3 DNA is TGTGCCAGCAGCGTAGGTCAAGCGGACGAGCAGTACTTC. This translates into CASSVGQADEQYF.

The CDR3 loop is CASSLAWAGGSGYTF. As DNA, the CDR3 is TGTGCCAGCAGCTTAGCGTGGGCAGGGGGCTCTGGCTACACCTTC. The chain couples TRBV7-9 to TRBJ1-2, with 8 bases that match TRBD1. CDR1 SEHNR and CDR2 FQNEAQ come from the germline V gene (reference sequence). V lost 0 bases and J lost 7; bases outside the gene matches: 7. CDR3 size: 15 residues.

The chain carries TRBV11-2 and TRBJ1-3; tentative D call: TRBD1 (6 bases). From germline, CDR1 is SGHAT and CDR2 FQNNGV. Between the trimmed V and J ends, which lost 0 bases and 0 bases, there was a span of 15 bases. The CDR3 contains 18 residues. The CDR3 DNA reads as TGTGCCAGCAGCTTAGACGGGGGGGGCAGTACCTCTGGAAACACCATATATTTT. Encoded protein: CASSLDGGGSTSGNTIYF.